This T cell receptor beta chain was retrieved from a study of siplizumab effects on memory and regulatory T cells. Whole-study findings and limits: Naive T cells, seemingly more diverse than memory cells, seemed major alloresponse contributors. Memory cells that were CD4+ and unstimulated gave rise to alloreactive sequences, which siplizumab significantly reduced. On average, roughly 70% of mappable alloreactive CD4+ clones were Treg-derived under siplizumab, against 25% to 30% in controls. The authors mapped only a minor fraction of alloreactive clones to unstimulated subsets.

Using immunoSEQ multiplex PCR, the repertoire was profiled, and TCRdb retains in-frame clones only, with some absent. The sample lists over 85,000 clones, 80% to 95% occurring once. Per the germline V gene, CDR1 is SEHNR and CDR2 is FQNEAQ (reference sequence). CDR3 length: 15 amino acids. V trimming: 5 bases; J trimming: 6 bases; junction bases outside the gene matches: 10. About this clone itself: Its specificity is not known.

The TCR comes from a human donor in good health. The source material was CD8+ T cells sorted from blood. The chain couples TRBV7-9 to TRBJ2-3, with 8 nucleotides matching TRBD2. The CDR3 sequence is CASSEPGLVQDTQYF. CDR3 coding DNA: TGTGCCAGCAGCGAACCGGGACTAGTTCAGGATACGCAGTATTTT.